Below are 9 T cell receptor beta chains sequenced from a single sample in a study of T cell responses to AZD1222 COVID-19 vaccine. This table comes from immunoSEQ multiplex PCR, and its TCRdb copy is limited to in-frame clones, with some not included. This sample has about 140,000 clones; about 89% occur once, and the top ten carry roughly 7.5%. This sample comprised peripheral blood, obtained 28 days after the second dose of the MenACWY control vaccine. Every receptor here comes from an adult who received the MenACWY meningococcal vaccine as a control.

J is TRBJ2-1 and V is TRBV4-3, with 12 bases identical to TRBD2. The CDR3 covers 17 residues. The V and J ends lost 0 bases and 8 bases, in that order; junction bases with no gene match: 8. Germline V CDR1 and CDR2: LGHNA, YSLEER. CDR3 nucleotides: TGCGCCAGCAGCCAAGATGGGCCTAGCGGGGGGGCCTATGAGCAGTTCTTC. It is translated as CASSQDGPSGGAYEQFF.

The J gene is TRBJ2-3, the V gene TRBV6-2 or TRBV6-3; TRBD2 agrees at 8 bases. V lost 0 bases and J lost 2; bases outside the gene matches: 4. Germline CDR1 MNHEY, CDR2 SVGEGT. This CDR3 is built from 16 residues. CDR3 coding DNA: TGTGCCAGCAGTTACTCGGCGGGAGGCCCCACAGATACGCAGTATTTT. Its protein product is CASSYSAGGPTDTQYF.

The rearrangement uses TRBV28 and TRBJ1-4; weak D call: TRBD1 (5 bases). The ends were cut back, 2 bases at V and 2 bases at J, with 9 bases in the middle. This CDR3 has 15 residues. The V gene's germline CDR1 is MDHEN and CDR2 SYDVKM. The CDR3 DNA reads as TGTGCCAGCAGTTTAGAGGGGCCGACTAATGAAAAACTGTTTTTT. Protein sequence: CASSLEGPTNEKLFF.

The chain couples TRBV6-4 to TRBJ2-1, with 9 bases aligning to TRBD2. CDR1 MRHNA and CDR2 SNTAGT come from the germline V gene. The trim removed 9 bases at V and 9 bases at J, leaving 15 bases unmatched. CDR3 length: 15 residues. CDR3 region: CASSMIAGEGCEQFF. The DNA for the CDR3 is TGTGCCAGTTCCATGATAGCGGGAGAGGGTTGTGAGCAGTTCTTC.

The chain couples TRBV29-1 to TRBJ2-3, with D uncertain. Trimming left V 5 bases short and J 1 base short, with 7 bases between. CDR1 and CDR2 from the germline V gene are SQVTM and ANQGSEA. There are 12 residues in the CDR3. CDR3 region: CSVILGTDTQYF. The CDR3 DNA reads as TGCAGCGTTATATTGGGCACAGATACGCAGTATTTT.

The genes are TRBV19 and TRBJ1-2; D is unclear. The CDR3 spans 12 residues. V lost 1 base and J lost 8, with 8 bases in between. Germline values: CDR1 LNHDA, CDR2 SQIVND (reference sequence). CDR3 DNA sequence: TGTGCCAGTAGTATAGGAGGGTTAGGCTACACCTTC. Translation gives CASSIGGLGYTF.

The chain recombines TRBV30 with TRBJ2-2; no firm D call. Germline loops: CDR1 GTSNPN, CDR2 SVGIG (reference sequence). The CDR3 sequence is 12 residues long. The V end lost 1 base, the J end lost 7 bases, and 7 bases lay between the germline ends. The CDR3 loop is CAWSGQHGELFF. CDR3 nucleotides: TGTGCCTGGAGTGGCCAGCACGGGGAGCTGTTTTTT.

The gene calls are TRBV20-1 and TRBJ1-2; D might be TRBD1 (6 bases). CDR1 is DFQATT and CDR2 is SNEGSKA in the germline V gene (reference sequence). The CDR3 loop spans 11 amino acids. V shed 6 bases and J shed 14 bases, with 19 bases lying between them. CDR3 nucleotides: TGCAGTGCCCCGAAGGGGGGGGCGGATACCTTC. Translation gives CSAPKGGADTF.

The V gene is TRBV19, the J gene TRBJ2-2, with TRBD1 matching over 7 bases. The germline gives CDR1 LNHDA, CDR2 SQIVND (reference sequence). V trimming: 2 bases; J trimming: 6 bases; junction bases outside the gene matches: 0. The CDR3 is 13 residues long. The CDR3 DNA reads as TGTGCCAGTAGTATAAGGGGGCCCGGGGAGCTGTTTTTT. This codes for CASSIRGPGELFF.